The 9 T cell receptor beta chains reported below all come from one sample, sequenced in a study of vaccination and CD4 T cells after COVID-19. The Oncomine TCR Beta short-read assay generated sequence data from the DNA of cultured CD4+ T cells. TCRdb analysed the PCR reads with MiXCR anew, one entry per CDR3 protein. The sample consists of approximately 26,000 distinct CDR3 sequences, 40% to 45% of them appearing once. The treatment here: approximately 11-day PBMC culture with coronavirus spike peptide pools or control peptides (ViraFEST assay). These receptors are not linked to any known antigen. Sequenced: CD4+ T cells from blood, cultured in vitro. The receptors originated from a human donor who had recovered from COVID-19.

This rearrangement joins TRBV20-1 to TRBJ2-5; 12 nucleotides match TRBD2. V trimming: 4 bases; J trimming: 5 bases; junction bases outside the gene matches: 14. Germline V gives CDR1 DFQATT, CDR2 SNEGSKA (reference sequence). CDR3 length: 17 amino acids. CDR3 sequence (DNA): TGCAGTGCTACTCGCCTTGGGGCTAGCGGGAGGGGGGAGACCCAGTACTTC. This codes for CSATRLGASGRGETQYF.

In its sample, this clonotype was seen a few times. The chain couples TRBV20-1 to TRBJ2-7; D might be TRBD2 (7 bases). Trimming removed 2 bases at V and 6 bases at J, with 8 bases between. This CDR3 is 11 amino acids long. The germline V gene has CDR1 DFQATT and CDR2 SNEGSKA (reference sequence). This CDR3 is CSARRGGEQYF. In nucleotides, the CDR3 is TGCAGTGCTAGAAGGGGGGGCGAGCAGTACTTC.

The chain uses TRBV28 and TRBJ2-1, with TRBD1 matching 11 bases. The CDR3 is made up of 18 amino acids. Germline lookup yields CDR1 MDHEN and CDR2 SYDVKM. V trimming: 5 bases; J trimming: 0 bases; junction bases outside the gene matches: 9. CDR3: CASSPGQGVVSSYNEQFF. CDR3 bases: TGTGCCAGCAGTCCGGGACAGGGGGTGGTCAGCTCCTACAATGAGCAGTTCTTC.

This clonotype was seen a few times. As DNA, the CDR3 is TGTGCCAGCATAGGGGGATGGGCTAGCGGGCGCGACCGATACAATGAGCAGTTCTTC. Translating gives CASIGGWASGRDRYNEQFF. The rearrangement links TRBV7-9 to TRBJ2-1, with 8 bases identical to TRBD2. The CDR3 covers 19 residues. Trimming cost V 7 bases and J 4 bases; bases outside gene matches: 21. In germline, CDR1 is SEHNR, CDR2 FQNEAQ (reference sequence).

This clonotype has just a few counts. The genes are TRBV12-3 or TRBV12-4 and TRBJ1-2, with no clear D. There are 15 residues in the CDR3. Trimming removed 4 bases from V and 5 bases from J, with 17 bases in between. In DNA form, the CDR3 reads TGTGCCAGCAGTTACCAGAGCGTCGCTCTTTATGGCTACACCTTC. This gives the protein CASSYQSVALYGYTF.

The table lists this clonotype with a few counts. The chain carries TRBV20-1 and TRBJ1-5, with D maybe TRBD1 (5 bases). Germline V gene data show CDR1 as DFQATT and CDR2 as SNEGSKA (reference sequence). The CDR3 loop spans 15 amino acids. The ends were cut back, 0 bases at V and 7 bases at J, with 16 bases in the middle. The CDR3 sequence: CSARDLGGRYQPQHF. For the CDR3, the DNA is TGCAGTGCTAGAGATTTGGGGGGACGGTACCAGCCCCAGCATTTT.

V usage is TRBV6-1 and J usage is TRBJ1-2, with a tentative D call TRBD1 (5 bases). CDR3 length: 11 amino acids. Germline CDR1 is MNHNS and CDR2 is SASEGT. The V end was cut by 6 bases, the J end by 7 bases, with 9 bases between. The CDR3: CASSLGGGYTF. The CDR3, as DNA: TGTGCCAGCAGCCTCGGGGGTGGCTACACCTTC.

This chain joins TRBV28 and TRBJ1-3; no definite D call. This CDR3 spans 14 amino acids. Per germline, CDR1 MDHEN and CDR2 SYDVKM. Trimming took 5 bases from V and 8 from J, leaving 16 bases between them. CDR3: CASSQDSELHTIYF. The CDR3 DNA is TGTGCCAGCAGTCAAGACTCGGAACTTCACACCATATATTTT.

The rearrangement links TRBV5-1 to TRBJ2-7; D is possibly TRBD1 (7 bases). Trimming took 3 bases from V and 6 from J, leaving 13 bases between them. Germline CDR1 is SGHRS and CDR2 is YFSETQ. The CDR3 extends over 13 amino acids. The CDR3 is CASSSGDSSEQYF. CDR3 nucleotides: TGCGCCAGCAGCTCGGGGGACAGCTCCGAGCAGTACTTC.